This T cell receptor beta chain was documented in a study of CD8 T cells in ankylosing spondylitis. Each CDR3 protein is one row after TCRdb ran MiXCR on the 5' RACE reads. This repertoire shows about 460,000 distinct CDR3 sequences, 5.3% found once; its top ten account for under 4.5%. Study outcomes and limitations: Characteristic of ankylosing spondylitis blood, it appeared, was a TCR beta motif comprising about eight highly homologous variants.

This clonotype has only a few counts. What it recognizes is unknown. V lost 4 bases, J lost 8 bases, and 9 bases stayed unmatched. This CDR3 has 15 residues. CDR1 SGHNT and CDR2 YYREEE come from the germline V gene (reference sequence). Material: blood, either unsorted or a sorted T cell fraction (not recorded which). The sequence was collected from a male donor with ankylosing spondylitis. This chain links TRBV5-4 with TRBJ2-1, with 10 bases fitting TRBD2. CDR3 bases: TGTGCCAGCAGCCAACGGCCAGCGGGAGGGGATGAGCAGTTCTTC. Protein sequence: CASSQRPAGGDEQFF.